A selection of T cell receptor beta chains follows, all from one sample in a study of T cells in Graves' hyperthyroidism and ophthalmopathy. TCRdb passed the multiplex PCR reads through MiXCR, listing each CDR3 protein once. The table shows some 800,000 distinct CDR3 sequences, with about two fifths occurring only once. Sequenced material: blood. These receptors all come from a man aged 18 to 30 with Graves' hyperthyroidism. Both conserved end residues are part of each CDR3. The order of the fields is J gene, clone size, CDR3 length, V gene, CDR3 protein. Some rows have no size entry. The others give once, few or many, or a class for an expanded clone.

>TRBJ1-3|NA|16|TRBV7-2
CASSSGQVLSGNTIYF
>TRBJ1-4|NA|15|TRBV20-1
CSAPQGARINEKLFF
>TRBJ2-2|few|15|TRBV7-8
CASSEDGANTGELFF
>TRBJ2-2|many|15|TRBV7-9
CASSLADVGSGELFF
>TRBJ1-1|NA|14|TRBV12-3/TRBV12-4
CASSFPTGRTQAFF
>TRBJ1-6|NA|15|TRBV2
CASRGGASRNSPLHF
>TRBJ1-1|NA|15|TRBV6-5
CASSRTGAGNTEAFF
>TRBJ1-1|many|15|TRBV20-1
CSARTGQGTTLNAFF
>TRBJ2-7|many|13|TRBV19
CASSMRTAYEQYF
>TRBJ2-2|NA|14|TRBV20-1
CSARDLLNTGELFF
>TRBJ2-5|NA|15|TRBV20-1
CSAAGLAGRQETQYF
>TRBJ1-5|many|15|TRBV20-1
CSARVGTGGNQPQHF
>TRBJ1-2|few|12|TRBV2
CASSTAYYGYTF
>TRBJ1-6|many|12|TRBV7-2
CASSFLSSPLHF
>TRBJ1-1|NA|14|TRBV11-3
CASSDMGRNTEAFF
>TRBJ1-5|NA|15|TRBV6-2/TRBV6-3
CASTGTGGGNRPQHF
>TRBJ1-4|many|14|TRBV20-1
CSATGTGGNEKLFF
>TRBJ2-7|many|15|TRBV25-1
CASSASGTGVGEQYF
>TRBJ2-5|few|13|TRBV4-2
CASSYGKAETQYF
>TRBJ1-3|few|14|TRBV29-1
CSVEDGSSGNTIYF
>TRBJ1-1|many|12|TRBV20-1
CSASLSTGEAFF
>TRBJ2-7|NA|16|TRBV2
CASGFPRQGDSYEQYF
>TRBJ2-5|NA|14|TRBV9
CASSQESAWETQYF
>TRBJ1-1|NA|12|TRBV7-9
CASSMSTGEAFF
>TRBJ1-1|NA|15|TRBV5-4
CASSEPTRQHTEAFF
>TRBJ2-5|NA|15|TRBV13
CASSLRGALVETQYF
>TRBJ2-2|NA|14|TRBV7-9
CASRSGPTGGELFF
>TRBJ2-7|NA|15|TRBV10-3
CASSYGQESSYEQYF
>TRBJ1-3|NA|17|TRBV6-5
CASSYSGSGVSGNTIYF
>TRBJ1-1|NA|13|TRBV12-3/TRBV12-4
CASSLEGAVEAFF
>TRBJ1-5|NA|14|TRBV20-1
CSASEGGASQPQHF
>TRBJ1-6|NA|14|TRBV10-3
CAISESGPGSPLHF
>TRBJ2-7|NA|16|TRBV6-5
CASSYSRTGSSYEQYF
>TRBJ2-2|few|13|TRBV20-1
CSARSLAGWELFF
>TRBJ1-5|many|13|TRBV19
CASSIPGPEPQHF
>TRBJ2-2|few|14|TRBV12-3/TRBV12-4
CASRRRENTGELFF
>TRBJ2-2|NA|16|TRBV7-2
CASSLGVVPNTGELFF